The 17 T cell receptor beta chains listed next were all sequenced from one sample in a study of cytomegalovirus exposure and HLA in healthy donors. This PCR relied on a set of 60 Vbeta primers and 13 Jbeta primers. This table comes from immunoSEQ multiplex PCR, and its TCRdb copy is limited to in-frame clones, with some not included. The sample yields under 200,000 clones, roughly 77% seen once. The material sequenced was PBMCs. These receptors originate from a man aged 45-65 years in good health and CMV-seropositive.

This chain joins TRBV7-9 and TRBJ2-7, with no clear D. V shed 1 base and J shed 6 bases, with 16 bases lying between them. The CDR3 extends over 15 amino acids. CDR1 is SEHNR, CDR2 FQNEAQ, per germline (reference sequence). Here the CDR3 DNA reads TGTGCCAGCAGCTTAGGGGCTGGGTTCACGACCGAGCAGTACTTC. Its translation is CASSLGAGFTTEQYF.

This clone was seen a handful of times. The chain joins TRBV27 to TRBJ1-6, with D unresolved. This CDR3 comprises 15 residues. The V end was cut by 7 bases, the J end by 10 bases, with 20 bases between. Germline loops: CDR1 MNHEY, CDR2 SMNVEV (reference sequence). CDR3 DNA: TGTGCCAGCATCCAACGGGCGGGATCAGGATCACCCCTCCACTTT. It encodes CASIQRAGSGSPLHF.

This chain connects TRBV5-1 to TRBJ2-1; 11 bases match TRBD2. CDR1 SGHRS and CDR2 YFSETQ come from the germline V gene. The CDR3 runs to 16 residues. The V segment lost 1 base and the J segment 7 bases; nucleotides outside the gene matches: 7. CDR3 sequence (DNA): TGCGCCAGCAGCTTGCCCACTAGCGGGGGCTGGAATGAGCAGTTCTTC. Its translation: CASSLPTSGGWNEQFF.

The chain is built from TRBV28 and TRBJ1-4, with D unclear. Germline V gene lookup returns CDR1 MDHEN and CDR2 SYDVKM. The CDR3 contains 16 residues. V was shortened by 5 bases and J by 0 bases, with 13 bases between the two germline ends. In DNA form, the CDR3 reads TGTGCCAGCAGTCCCGGACTTAAGGCAACTAATGAAAAACTGTTTTTT. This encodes CASSPGLKATNEKLFF.

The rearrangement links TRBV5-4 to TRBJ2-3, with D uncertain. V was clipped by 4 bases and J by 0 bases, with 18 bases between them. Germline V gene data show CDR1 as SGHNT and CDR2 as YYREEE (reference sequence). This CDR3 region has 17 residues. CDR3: CASSPAAGSSSTDTQYF. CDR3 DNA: TGTGCCAGCAGCCCCGCGGCCGGCTCCTCTAGCACAGATACGCAGTATTTT.

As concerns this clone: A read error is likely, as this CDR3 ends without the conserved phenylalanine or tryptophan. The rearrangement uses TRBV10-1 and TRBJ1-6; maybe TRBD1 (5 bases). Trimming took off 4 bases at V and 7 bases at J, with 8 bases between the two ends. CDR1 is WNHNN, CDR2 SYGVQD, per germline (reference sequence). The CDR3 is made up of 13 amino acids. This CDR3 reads CASSVGLNSPLHL. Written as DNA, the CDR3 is TGCGCCAGCAGTGTGGGGCTCAATTCACCCCTCCACCTT.

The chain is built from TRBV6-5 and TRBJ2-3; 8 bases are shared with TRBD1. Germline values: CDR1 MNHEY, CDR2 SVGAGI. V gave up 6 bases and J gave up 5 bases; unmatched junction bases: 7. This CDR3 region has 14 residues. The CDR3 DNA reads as TGTGCCAGCAGGGTCAGGGGGCGTCAAGATACGCAGTATTTT. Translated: CASRVRGRQDTQYF.

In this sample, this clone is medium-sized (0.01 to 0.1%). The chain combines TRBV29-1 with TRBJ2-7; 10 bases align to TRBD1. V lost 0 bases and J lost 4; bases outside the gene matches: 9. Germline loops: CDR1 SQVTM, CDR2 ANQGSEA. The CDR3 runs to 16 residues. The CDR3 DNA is TGCAGCGTTGAAGAGATCCGGGACAGGGGTTTTTACGAGCAGTACTTC. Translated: CSVEEIRDRGFYEQYF.

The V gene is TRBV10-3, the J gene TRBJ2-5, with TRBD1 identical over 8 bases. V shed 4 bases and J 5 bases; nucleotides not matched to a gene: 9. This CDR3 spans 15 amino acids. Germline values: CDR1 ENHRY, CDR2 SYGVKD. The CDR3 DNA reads TGTGCCATCAGTGGGGCCAGGGGGCAAGGGGAGACCCAGTACTTC. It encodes CAISGARGQGETQYF.

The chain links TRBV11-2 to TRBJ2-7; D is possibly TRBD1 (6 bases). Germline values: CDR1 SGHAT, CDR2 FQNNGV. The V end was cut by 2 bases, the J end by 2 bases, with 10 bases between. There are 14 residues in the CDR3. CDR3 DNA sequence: TGTGCCAGCAGCTTACCCAACAGGGCCTACGAGCAGTACTTC. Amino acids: CASSLPNRAYEQYF. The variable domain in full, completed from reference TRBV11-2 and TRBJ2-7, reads EAGVAQSPRYKIIEKRQSVAFWCNPISGHATLYWYQQILGQGPKLLIQFQNNGVVDDSQLPKDRFSAERLKGVDSTLKIQPAKLEDSAVYLCASSLPNRAYEQYFGPGTRLTVT.

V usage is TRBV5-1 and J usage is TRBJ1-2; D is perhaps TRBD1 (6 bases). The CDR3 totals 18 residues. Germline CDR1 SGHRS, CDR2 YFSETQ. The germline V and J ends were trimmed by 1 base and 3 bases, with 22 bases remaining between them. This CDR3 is CASSLMVGGTRRDYGYTF. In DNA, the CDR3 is TGCGCCAGCAGCTTGATGGTGGGTGGGACACGGCGGGACTATGGCTACACCTTC.

The CDR3 here is CASSRPNRGLNTEAFF. In DNA form, the CDR3 reads TGTGCCAGCTCACGTCCTAACAGGGGATTGAACACTGAAGCTTTCTTT. The V call is TRBV18, the J call TRBJ1-1; TRBD1 aligns across 7 bases. Per germline, CDR1 KGHSH and CDR2 LQKENI. V shed 4 bases, J shed 0 bases, and the junction held 8 bases outside the gene matches. CDR3 size: 16 residues.

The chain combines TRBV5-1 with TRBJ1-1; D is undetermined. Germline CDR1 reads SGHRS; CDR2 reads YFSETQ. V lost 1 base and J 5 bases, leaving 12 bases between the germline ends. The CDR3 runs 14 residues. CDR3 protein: CASSLTPRETEAFF. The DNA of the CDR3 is TGCGCCAGCAGCTTGACGCCCCGGGAGACTGAAGCTTTCTTT.

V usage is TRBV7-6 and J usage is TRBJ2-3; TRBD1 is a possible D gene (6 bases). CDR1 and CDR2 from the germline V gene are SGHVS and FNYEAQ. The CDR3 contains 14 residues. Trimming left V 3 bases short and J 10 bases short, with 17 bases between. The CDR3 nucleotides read TGTGCCAGCAGCTTCGGGACACCGCCGGATGCGCAGTATTTT. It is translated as CASSFGTPPDAQYF.

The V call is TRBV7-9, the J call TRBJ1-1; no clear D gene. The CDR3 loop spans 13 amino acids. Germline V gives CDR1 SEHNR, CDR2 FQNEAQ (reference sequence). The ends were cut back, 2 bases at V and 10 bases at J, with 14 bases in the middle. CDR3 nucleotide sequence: TGTGCCAGCAGCTTACTGGGCGCCTCGGTAGCTTTCTTT. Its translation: CASSLLGASVAFF.

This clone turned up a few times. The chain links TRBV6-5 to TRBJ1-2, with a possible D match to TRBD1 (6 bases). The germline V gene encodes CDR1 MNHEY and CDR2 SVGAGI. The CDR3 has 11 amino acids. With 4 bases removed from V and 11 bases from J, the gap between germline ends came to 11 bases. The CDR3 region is CASSSGTLYTF. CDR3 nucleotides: TGTGCCAGCAGTTCCGGGACACTATACACCTTC.

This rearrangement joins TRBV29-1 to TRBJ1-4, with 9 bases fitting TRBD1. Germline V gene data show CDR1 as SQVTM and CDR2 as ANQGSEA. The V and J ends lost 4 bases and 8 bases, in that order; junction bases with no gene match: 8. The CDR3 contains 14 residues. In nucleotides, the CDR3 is TGCAGCGTTGGGGGACAGGGACCGTGGGAAAAACTGTTTTTT. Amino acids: CSVGGQGPWEKLFF.